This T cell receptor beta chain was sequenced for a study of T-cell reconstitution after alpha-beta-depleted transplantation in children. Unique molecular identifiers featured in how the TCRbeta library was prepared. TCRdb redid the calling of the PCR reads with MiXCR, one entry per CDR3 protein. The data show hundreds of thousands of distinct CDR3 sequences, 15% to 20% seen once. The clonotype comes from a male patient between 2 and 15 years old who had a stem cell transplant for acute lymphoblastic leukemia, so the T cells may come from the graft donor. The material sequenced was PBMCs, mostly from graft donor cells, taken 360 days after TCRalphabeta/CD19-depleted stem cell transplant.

The CDR3 here is CASSIPPWRGRGKTQYF. DNA of the CDR3: TGTGCCAGCAGCATACCTCCCTGGAGGGGGCGTGGGAAGACCCAGTACTTC. The chain uses TRBV7-8 and TRBJ2-5, with D maybe TRBD1 (7 bases). This CDR3 spans 17 amino acids. Trimming shortened V by 5 bases and J by 6 bases, and 25 bases separated the two germline ends. Germline V gene data show CDR1 as SGHVS and CDR2 as FQNEAQ. Full variable domain (outside the CDR3, taken from reference TRBV7-8 and TRBJ2-5): GAGVSQSPRYKVAKRGQDVALRCDPISGHVSLFWYQQALGQGPEFLTYFQNEAQLDKSGLPSDRFFAERPEGSVSTLKIQRTQQEDSAVYLCASSIPPWRGRGKTQYFGPGTRLLVL.